Following are 29 T cell receptor beta chains from one sample sequenced in a study of tumor T cells in aggressive B-cell lymphoma. TCRdb's copy holds only in-frame clones and misses some; the assay was immunoSEQ multiplex PCR. The sample has under 1,500 clones; over 80% are singletons. Sequenced material: tumor tissue. The receptors come from an adult with diffuse large B cell lymphoma.

This chain joins TRBV4-1 and TRBJ2-7, with 7 positions matching TRBD1. V trimming: 4 bases; J trimming: 2 bases; junction bases outside the gene matches: 5. This CDR3 is 14 amino acids long. Germline CDR1 is MGHRA and CDR2 is YSYEKL. The CDR3 loop reads CASSPRTGAYEQYF. The CDR3 DNA reads as TGCGCCAGCAGCCCAAGGACAGGTGCCTACGAGCAGTACTTC.

The V gene is TRBV5-1, the J gene TRBJ2-7; 9 bases are a match to TRBD2. CDR1 and CDR2 from the germline V gene are SGHRS and YFSETQ. The CDR3 has 14 amino acids. V shed 3 bases, J shed 6 bases, and the junction held 7 bases outside the gene matches. The CDR3 region is CASSSAGGGGEQYF. CDR3 coding DNA: TGCGCCAGCAGCTCAGCGGGGGGTGGTGGCGAGCAGTACTTC.

This sequence joins TRBV29-1 and TRBJ2-5; the match to TRBD2 covers 10 bases. The ends lost 6 bases at V and 7 bases at J; junction bases unmatched: 11. The length of the CDR3 is 14 residues. Per the germline V gene, CDR1 is SQVTM and CDR2 is ANQGSEA. In nucleotides, the CDR3 is TGCAGCGTAAGCGGGGGGGCCGGAGAATGGACCCAGTACTTC. It is translated as CSVSGGAGEWTQYF.

This sequence joins TRBV7-9 and TRBJ2-3; 10 bases are shared with TRBD2. Germline-derived CDR1 and CDR2 are SEHNR and FQNEAQ (reference sequence). CDR3 length: 17 amino acids. V lost 1 base to trimming and J lost 1 base; unmatched junction nucleotides: 5. The CDR3 coding sequence is TGTGCCAGCAGCTTAGGGGCTAGCGGGAGCCGCACAGATACGCAGTATTTT. The encoded protein is CASSLGASGSRTDTQYF.

The CDR3 DNA follows: TGTGCCAGTAGTATATATCAAGCGTCCCATGAGCAGTTCTTC. Translated: CASSIYQASHEQFF. The chain employs TRBV19 and TRBJ2-1, with unresolved D. CDR1 is LNHDA and CDR2 is SQIVND in the germline V gene (reference sequence). This CDR3 is 14 amino acids long. With 2 bases removed from V and 8 bases from J, the gap between germline ends came to 13 bases.

The rearrangement links TRBV7-9 to TRBJ2-3; TRBD2 might be the D (6 bases). In germline, CDR1 is SEHNR, CDR2 FQNEAQ (reference sequence). Trimming took 7 bases from V and 2 from J, leaving 10 bases between them. The CDR3 consists of 13 residues. Written as DNA, the CDR3 is TGTGCCAGCACCTGGGGACTCACAGATACGCAGTATTTT. This translates into CASTWGLTDTQYF.

V gene TRBV11-2 combines with J gene TRBJ2-5, with 8 bases aligning to TRBD2. After removal of 6 bases from V and 5 bases from J, the junction contained 8 bases not matched to a gene. The CDR3 consists of 14 residues. Germline assignment: CDR1 SGHAT and CDR2 FQNNGV. The CDR3 bases are TGTGCCAGCAGTGCTAGCGGGTGGCGGGAGACCCAGTACTTC. It yields the protein CASSASGWRETQYF. Looking up the rest from reference TRBV11-2 and TRBJ2-5 gives the full variable domain: EAGVAQSPRYKIIEKRQSVAFWCNPISGHATLYWYQQILGQGPKLLIQFQNNGVVDDSQLPKDRFSAERLKGVDSTLKIQPAKLEDSAVYLCASSASGWRETQYFGPGTRLLVL.

The chain employs TRBV28 and TRBJ1-2; 7 bases align to TRBD1. The CDR3 runs to 12 residues. V dropped 5 bases and J dropped 8; count of bases not matched to a gene: 5. Germline CDR1 reads MDHEN; CDR2 reads SYDVKM. CDR3 sequence reads: CASSGTGVGYTF. The CDR3 bases are TGTGCCAGCAGTGGTACAGGGGTCGGCTACACCTTC.

The rearrangement links TRBV20-1 to TRBJ2-3, with D perhaps TRBD1 (6 bases). With 6 bases removed from V and 5 bases from J, the gap between germline ends came to 9 bases. CDR3 length: 11 amino acids. The germline V gene has CDR1 DFQATT and CDR2 SNEGSKA (reference sequence). CDR3 residues: CSAPRGDTQYF. The CDR3 DNA sequence: TGCAGTGCCCCCAGGGGAGATACGCAGTATTTT.

This chain links TRBV5-1 with TRBJ1-6; 7 positions agree with TRBD1. CDR3 length: 15 residues. J gave up 8 bases and V 4 bases, and 9 bases lay outside the gene matches. Germline V CDR1 and CDR2: SGHRS, YFSETQ. The CDR3 region is CASSTWDSRDSPLHF. In DNA form, the CDR3 reads TGCGCCAGCAGCACCTGGGACAGCCGAGATTCACCCCTCCACTTT. Variable domain in full (rest from reference TRBV5-1 and TRBJ1-6): KAGVTQTPRYLIKTRGQQVTLSCSPISGHRSVSWYQQTPGQGLQFLFEYFSETQRNKGNFPGRFSGRQFSNSRSEMNVSTLELGDSALYLCASSTWDSRDSPLHFGNGTRLTVT.

The V gene is TRBV19, the J gene TRBJ1-1; D is uncertain. CDR1 and CDR2 from the germline V gene are LNHDA and SQIVND (reference sequence). The V end lost 0 bases, the J end lost 1 base, and 9 bases lay between the germline ends. The CDR3 is made up of 15 amino acids. The CDR3 DNA reads TGTGCCAGTAGTATAGATCCCCGAGAGAACACTGAAGCTTTCTTT. This gives the protein CASSIDPRENTEAFF.

CDR3 protein: CASNAGLSYEQYF. CDR3 DNA sequence: TGTGCCAGTAATGCGGGATTGTCCTACGAGCAGTACTTC. This rearrangement joins TRBV19 to TRBJ2-7; D is possibly TRBD2 (6 bases). The CDR3 contains 13 residues. V was trimmed by 7 bases and J by 1 base, leaving 11 bases between them. Germline V gene sequence: CDR1 LNHDA, CDR2 SQIVND (reference sequence).

The genes are TRBV30 and TRBJ2-1; 9 bases line up with TRBD2. This CDR3 has 14 amino acids. Looked up from germline, CDR1 is GTSNPN and CDR2 is SVGIG (reference sequence). V lost 3 bases, J lost 9 bases, and 9 bases stayed unmatched. The CDR3 reads CAWSHSGRSGEQFF. DNA for the CDR3: TGTGCCTGGAGCCATAGCGGGAGATCGGGTGAGCAGTTCTTC.

V and J are TRBV5-8 and TRBJ2-1; the D is unclear. CDR1 and CDR2 from the germline V gene are SGHTS and YDEGEE. Between the trimmed V and J ends, which lost 4 bases and 5 bases, there was a span of 4 bases. This CDR3 comprises 11 residues. CDR3: CASSEHNEQFF. The CDR3 DNA is TGTGCCAGCAGCGAGCACAATGAGCAGTTCTTC.

This clone was picked up one time. The CDR3 reads CASSVGQGGGNEQFF. The CDR3 DNA follows: TGTGCCAGCAGCGTGGGACAGGGGGGTGGTAATGAGCAGTTCTTC. The chain employs TRBV9 and TRBJ2-1, with TRBD1 matching over 11 bases. CDR1 SGDLS and CDR2 YYNGEE come from the germline V gene. Losses at the gene ends were 2 bases for V and 7 bases for J; bases not matched to a gene: 5. The CDR3 length is 15 residues.

The chain recombines TRBV6-1 with TRBJ1-4; 9 bases fit TRBD1. Germline values: CDR1 MNHNS, CDR2 SASEGT. V shed 6 bases and J 7 bases; nucleotides not matched to a gene: 6. The CDR3 covers 14 residues. The CDR3 here is CASRDRGGLEKLFF. CDR3 DNA: TGTGCCAGCAGGGACAGGGGAGGGCTTGAAAAACTGTTTTTT.

V is TRBV2 and J is TRBJ1-6; D call uncertain. The CDR3 runs 15 residues. Germline V gives CDR1 SNHLY, CDR2 FYNNEI. Trimming stripped 6 bases from V and 6 bases from J, with 15 bases between. In DNA form, the CDR3 reads TGTGCCAGCAGAGCCCCGGGTACGCGTAATTCACCCCTCCACTTT. Translated: CASRAPGTRNSPLHF.

V is TRBV19 and J is TRBJ2-1, with a possible D match to TRBD2 (6 bases). V dropped 6 bases and J dropped 8 bases, with 14 bases sitting between them. Germline V gives CDR1 LNHDA, CDR2 SQIVND (reference sequence). There are 13 residues in the CDR3. As DNA, the CDR3 is TGTGCCAGTAGCGGGAGTCTACTGGATGAGCAGTTCTTC. Its protein is CASSGSLLDEQFF.

Only one count was recorded for this clone. This sequence joins TRBV4-1 and TRBJ2-3; D uncertain. The CDR3 totals 13 residues. With 0 bases removed from V and 5 bases from J, the gap between germline ends came to 6 bases. Germline CDR1 and CDR2: MGHRA and YSYEKL. Here the CDR3 reads CASSQDRLDTQYF. CDR3 bases: TGCGCCAGCAGCCAAGATAGACTAGATACGCAGTATTTT.

The chain is built from TRBV7-9 and TRBJ2-1; TRBD2 matches at 13 bases. Germline V CDR1 and CDR2: SEHNR, FQNEAQ (reference sequence). Trimming removed 5 bases from V and 6 bases from J; junction bases left unmatched: 4. The CDR3 is 15 amino acids. The CDR3 loop reads CASSPGLAGVNEQFF. In DNA, the CDR3 is TGTGCCAGCAGCCCCGGACTAGCGGGAGTCAATGAGCAGTTCTTC.

This clone came up once. The chain has TRBV20-1 and TRBJ1-1; no firm D call. CDR3 length: 11 residues. V lost 3 bases and J lost 8, with 10 bases in between. The germline V gene encodes CDR1 DFQATT and CDR2 SNEGSKA (reference sequence). The CDR3 DNA is TGCAGTGCTAGGGGGAGAGGGGAAGCTTTCTTT. It is translated as CSARGRGEAFF.

V usage is TRBV9 and J usage is TRBJ1-1; the D gene is possibly TRBD1 (6 bases). Germline CDR1 SGDLS, CDR2 YYNGEE. V lost 0 bases and J 4 bases, leaving 10 bases between the germline ends. This CDR3 contains 14 residues. The CDR3 sequence: CASSVDLGATEAFF. In DNA, the CDR3 is TGTGCCAGCAGCGTAGATTTGGGGGCCACTGAAGCTTTCTTT.

The V and J genes are TRBV30 and TRBJ1-6; D gene unclear. V lost 4 bases to trimming and J lost 8 bases, with 12 bases between them. This CDR3 has 13 amino acids. Germline V gives CDR1 GTSNPN, CDR2 SVGIG (reference sequence). CDR3 sequence reads: CAWTARGYSPLHF. The CDR3 DNA sequence: TGTGCCTGGACGGCCCGAGGGTATTCACCCCTCCACTTT.

This chain joins TRBV7-2 and TRBJ2-7; D is undetermined. CDR3 length equals 11 residues. CDR1 is SGHTA and CDR2 is FQGNSA in the germline V gene. Trimming took off 5 bases at V and 3 bases at J, with 5 bases between the two ends. The CDR3: CASSLLYEQYF. DNA of the CDR3: TGTGCCAGCAGCCTCCTCTACGAGCAGTACTTC.

This clone was observed a handful of times. The V gene is TRBV15, the J gene TRBJ2-1; 9 nucleotides line up with TRBD2. There are 18 residues in the CDR3. CDR1 and CDR2 from the germline V gene are LNHNV and YYDKDF (reference sequence). Losses at the gene ends were 2 bases for V and 2 bases for J; bases not matched to a gene: 10. The CDR3: CATSRTNSGSKPYNEQFF. In nucleotides, the CDR3 is TGTGCCACCAGCAGAACTAATAGCGGGAGTAAACCCTACAATGAGCAGTTCTTC.

The count of this clone is one. The gene calls are TRBV6-5 and TRBJ2-3; no definite D call. Germline V lookup: CDR1 MNHEY, CDR2 SVGAGI. V was clipped by 9 bases and J by 6 bases, with 16 bases between them. CDR3 length equals 13 residues. The CDR3 reads CASLSPSEDTQYF. The CDR3 DNA is TGTGCCAGTCTATCCCCATCTGAGGATACGCAGTATTTT.

This rearrangement joins TRBV6-1 to TRBJ2-7; tentative D call: TRBD1 (6 bases). This CDR3 contains 14 residues. V lost 4 bases and J 0 bases, leaving 10 bases between the germline ends. Germline loops: CDR1 MNHNS, CDR2 SASEGT. The CDR3 DNA reads as TGTGCCAGCAGTGGGTTGGGGGCCTCCTACGAGCAGTACTTC. It yields the protein CASSGLGASYEQYF.

This rearrangement joins TRBV18 to TRBJ2-1; D is undetermined. V shed 6 bases and J shed 4 bases, with 10 bases lying between them. This CDR3 spans 13 amino acids. Germline V gives CDR1 KGHSH, CDR2 LQKENI. CDR3 loop: CASSLMEYNEQFF. The CDR3 DNA is TGTGCCAGCTCCCTTATGGAGTACAATGAGCAGTTCTTC.

V gene TRBV7-9 combines with J gene TRBJ2-5, with D unclear. The CDR3 contains 13 residues. The germline CDR1 and CDR2 sequences are SEHNR and FQNEAQ (reference sequence). Trimming cost V 6 bases and J 2 bases, with 10 bases left between them. CDR3 sequence reads: CASSSTKQETQYF. In DNA form, the CDR3 reads TGTGCCAGCAGTTCAACAAAGCAAGAGACCCAGTACTTC.